This TCR beta chain appears in the sequencing data of a study of T cells after yellow fever vaccination. Template switching by 5'RACE produced TCR cDNA, adding a universal primer site and UMIs. TCRdb passed the 5' RACE reads through MiXCR, listing each CDR3 protein once. The table includes about 320,000 distinct CDR3 sequences, roughly an eighth detected once. Study-level points and caveats: Abundant clonotypes (contaminants from the bulk population) could be present in FACS-sorted repertoires. Although most clonotypes did not, a small share appeared in both CD4 and CD8 compartments.

In germline, CDR1 is SEHNR, CDR2 FQNEAQ (reference sequence). The V gene lost 2 bases and the J gene lost 6 bases, with 5 bases spanning the gap. The CDR3 contains 12 residues. On this clonotype itself: Its target is unknown.

The chain has TRBV7-9 and TRBJ1-3, with unresolved D. This sequence originates from a man aged 18 to 29 who received the YFV17D yellow fever vaccine. The sequences come from CD4+ T cells sorted from PBMCs, collected 15 days after the yellow fever booster vaccination. CDR3 in amino acids: CASSLLVNTIYF. The CDR3 DNA reads TGTGCCAGCAGCTTACTCGTAAACACCATATATTTT.